This paragraph covers one TCR beta chain sequence. For CDR3 and TCR beta VDJ profiling, genomic DNA was the template used. TCRdb redid the calling of the reads with MiXCR, one entry per CDR3 protein. The sample shows about 170,000 distinct CDR3 sequences, around 48% of them seen only once. The data originate from a study of CD8+CD57+ T cells in acquired aplastic anemia. Individuals selected for sequencing had exhibited CD8+CD57+ cell expansion on flow cytometry. There are 14 residues in the CDR3. The V end was cut by 3 bases, the J end by 3 bases, with 9 bases between. From germline, CDR1 is MNHEY and CDR2 SVGAGI.

The rearrangement uses TRBV6-5 and TRBJ1-5; D uncertain. The receptor comes from a human donor with aplastic anemia. Sample: sorted CD4+, CD8+, or CD8+CD57+ T cells (not recorded which) from PBMCs. The DNA for the CDR3 is TGTGCCAGCAGTTATACTGGGGTCAATCAGCCCCAGCATTTT. This codes for CASSYTGVNQPQHF.